The entry that follows covers one T cell receptor (beta chain) sequence. Per sample, at least 5 micrograms of total RNA were extracted. The source of the sample is a study of blood T cells in healthy people across ages. Study overall: Per every two T cells, about one barcoded beta molecule was captured by template switching.

A second PCR of 7 to 11 cycles used a sample-barcoded 5' primer and a J-beta primer mix. Each CDR3 protein is one row after TCRdb ran MiXCR on the 5' RACE reads. The sample gives 540,000 or so distinct CDR3 sequences, more than 45% of which show up once; 20% to 25% is in the top ten. This TCR derives from a man older than 75 in good health. Material for sequencing was blood.

The chain's CDR3 is CASSLVSGLAIGGNEQFF. Here the CDR3 DNA reads TGTGCCAGCAGCTTAGTGTCGGGACTAGCTATTGGGGGCAATGAGCAGTTCTTC. The chain is built from TRBV7-2 and TRBJ2-1; TRBD2 matches at 9 bases. Germline values: CDR1 SGHTA, CDR2 FQGNSA. The J segment lost 6 bases and the V segment lost 1 base, leaving 13 bases of the junction unmatched. The length of the CDR3 is 18 residues.